This is a list of T cell receptor beta chains from one sample in a study of T cell repertoires in cytomegalovirus infection. Their antigen targets remain unknown. TCRdb ran MiXCR on the reads and lists one entry per CDR3 protein. The sample lists around 900,000 distinct CDR3 sequences, roughly 31% occurring once. This sample comprised cultured CD8+ T cells from PBMCs, obtained from culture after CMV antigen stimulation. Receptors originate from a human donor in good health (CMV status not recorded). Some clones in this sample may be carry-over from other donors' samples. Both conserved end residues are part of each CDR3.

>TRBJ2-1|TRBV14
CASSPGKPEQFF
>TRBJ2-7|TRBV7-2
CASSPLGPYEQYF
>TRBJ1-1|TRBV4-1
CASSQQTTGNTEAFF
>TRBJ2-1|TRBV6-5
CATAGDLYNEQFF
>TRBJ1-2|TRBV7-9
CASSSSFRTDDGYTF
>TRBJ1-2|TRBV6-6
CASSYSLTANYGYTF
>TRBJ1-2|TRBV29-1
CSVPGQGGTSYGYTF
>TRBJ2-2|TRBV7-2
CASSLELAGGPTGELFF
>TRBJ2-1|TRBV7-8
CASSLMGLGNEQFF
>TRBJ2-2|TRBV12-3/TRBV12-4
CASQNTGELFF
>TRBJ1-5|TRBV7-9
CASSLALVGRVNQPQHF
>TRBJ2-1|TRBV7-6
CASSLGASGGPYNEQFF
>TRBJ2-2|TRBV29-1
CSVERTANTGELFF
>TRBJ2-1|TRBV6-5
CASSYSSGGQSYNEQFF
>TRBJ1-4|TRBV4-2
CASSQVASRVDEKLFF
>TRBJ2-3|TRBV7-9
CASSQRDSPSTDTQYF
>TRBJ1-2|TRBV7-9
CASGGGLDYGYTF
>TRBJ2-1|TRBV15
CATNRRLQAPYNEQFF
>TRBJ1-4|TRBV5-1
CASSLDGGWEKLFF
>TRBJ2-1|TRBV7-9
CASSLVPHNEQFF
>TRBJ2-3|TRBV19
CASSIASSTDTQYF
>TRBJ2-1|TRBV14
CASSRNTGSKYYNEQFF
>TRBJ2-1|TRBV4-2
CVSSQDAGSSYNEQFF
>TRBJ2-3|TRBV7-6
CASSSPDGVSGGLTDTQYF
>TRBJ2-5|TRBV25-1
CASSELHRVTQETQYF
>TRBJ1-1|TRBV20-1
CSARDQGLNTEAFF
>TRBJ2-1|TRBV29-1
CSVTTPSGTYNEQFF
>TRBJ2-1|TRBV4-3
CASSQDRLTSFLDNEQFF
>TRBJ2-5|TRBV28
CASNDRETQYF
>TRBJ1-1|TRBV29-1
CTAWGETGDTEAFF
>TRBJ2-3|TRBV7-9
CASSQGRNTQYF
>TRBJ2-1|TRBV12-5
CASGLVRSGLAEYNEQFF
>TRBJ1-1|TRBV10-3
CAISSRTEAFF
>TRBJ1-2|TRBV7-9
CASSPRPDHYGYTF
>TRBJ1-2|TRBV29-1
CSVSGTSRSYGYTF
>TRBJ2-2|TRBV7-9
CASSSSTGNTGELFF
>TRBJ2-3|TRBV7-8
CASSFPASGDTDTQYF
>TRBJ2-1|TRBV29-1
CSVWDGFYNEQFF
>TRBJ2-7|TRBV12-3/TRBV12-4
CVSSPGYEQYF
>TRBJ2-1|TRBV6-6
CASSNEGAGYNEQFF
>TRBJ2-7|TRBV7-6
CASSTGQGGTYEQYF
>TRBJ2-5|TRBV15
CATGTGGETQYF
>TRBJ1-2|TRBV20-1
CSARDLVKNGYTF
>TRBJ2-3|TRBV6-1
CASSEEMTGGPDTQYF
>TRBJ2-3|TRBV6-1
CASSELTAGTDTQYF
>TRBJ1-2|TRBV12-3/TRBV12-4
CASSLAFRQARDGYTF
>TRBJ2-3|TRBV12-3/TRBV12-4
CASSLSPGGYYTDTQYF
>TRBJ2-1|TRBV7-3
CASNPTSGDYNEQFF
>TRBJ2-1|TRBV2
CASSFDRVPYNEQFF
>TRBJ1-1|TRBV5-6
CASSQDSSGTEAFF
>TRBJ1-5|TRBV5-1
CASRLGTQVNQPQHF
>TRBJ1-2|TRBV24-1
CATSDSGRGGYTF
>TRBJ1-1|TRBV11-2
CASSLWVGTAMNTEAFF